A single sample gave rise to the 17 T cell receptor beta chains below, sequenced in a study of blood T cells in healthy people across ages. Next came a second PCR, run for 7 to 11 cycles, which used a sample-barcoded 5' primer along with a J-beta primer mix. TCRdb reprocessed the 5' RACE reads via MiXCR and lists one record per CDR3 protein. The sample records 1.4 million to 1.5 million distinct CDR3 sequences, approximately 38% being singletons. The specimen was blood. The receptors here all came from a woman younger than 30 in good health.

This clonotype showed up just once. Germline is not matched at one junction end, which may reflect a read error. CDR3 sequence: CASSLARLDYNEQFF. For the CDR3, the DNA is TGTGCCAGCAGCCTAGCGCGGCTAGACTACAATGAGCAGTTCTTC. This chain joins TRBV7-6 and TRBJ2-1; a possible D gene is TRBD2 (6 bases). CDR1 and CDR2 (germline): SGHVS, FNYEAQ. The length of the CDR3 is 15 residues.

The chain uses TRBV4-1 and TRBJ2-5; 9 bases are shared with TRBD2. TRBJ2-7 matches the DNA end more closely, so the J call is doubtful. Germline CDR1 is MGHRA and CDR2 is YSYEKL. The CDR3 is made up of 16 amino acids. The CDR3 nucleotides read TGCGCCAGCAGCCAAGATCCGACTAGCGGATACTACGAGCAGTACTTC. Its translation is CASSQDPTSGYYEQYF.

This clonotype was counted a few times. This chain uses TRBV12-3 or TRBV12-4 with TRBJ1-2; TRBD1 might be the D (5 bases). This CDR3 comprises 15 residues. V gave up 3 bases and J gave up 0 bases, with 11 bases separating them. The CDR3: CASSLPQGANYGYTF. CDR3 in DNA: TGTGCCAGCAGTTTGCCCCAAGGGGCTAACTATGGCTACACCTTC.

This chain connects TRBV6-1 to TRBJ2-2, with TRBD1 matching 8 bases. This CDR3 region has 14 residues. Trimming at V came to 3 bases and at J to 5 bases, leaving 2 bases not matched to a gene. Germline V gene sequence: CDR1 MNHNS, CDR2 SASEGT. The CDR3 protein is CASSDRGRTGELFF. The CDR3 coding sequence is TGTGCCAGCAGTGACAGGGGGCGAACCGGGGAGCTGTTTTTT.

The J gene is TRBJ2-7, the V gene TRBV24-1; possible D gene TRBD2, 5 bases. TRBJ2-5 matches the DNA end more closely, so the J call is doubtful. Germline assignment: CDR1 KGHDR and CDR2 SFDVKD. This CDR3 is 13 amino acids long. The CDR3 reads CATSDLRGGTQYF. The DNA for the CDR3 is TGTGCCACCAGTGATTTGCGTGGAGGGACCCAGTACTTC.

This clonotype was recorded once. This rearrangement joins TRBV2 to TRBJ1-2; 10 nucleotides match TRBD1. The CDR3 has 13 amino acids. Looked up from germline, CDR1 is SNHLY and CDR2 is FYNNEI. With 8 bases clipped from V and 4 bases from J, the junction kept 4 bases outside the gene matches. CDR3 residues: CASYRTGGYGYTF. In nucleotides, the CDR3 is TGTGCCAGCTACCGGACAGGGGGCTATGGCTACACCTTC.

This sequence joins TRBV19 and TRBJ2-3; the match to TRBD2 covers 12 bases. This CDR3 is built from 16 residues. The germline V gene has CDR1 LNHDA and CDR2 SQIVND (reference sequence). V gave up 5 bases and J gave up 5 bases; unmatched junction bases: 8. CDR3: CASSRLAGVVGDTQYF. The CDR3 DNA sequence: TGTGCCAGTAGTCGACTAGCGGGAGTCGTGGGAGATACGCAGTATTTT.

This chain links TRBV12-3 or TRBV12-4 with TRBJ1-5, with a possible D match to TRBD1 (6 bases). The length of the CDR3 is 14 residues. V dropped 8 bases and J dropped 4 bases, with 15 bases sitting between them. The CDR3 sequence is CASLKTQGNQPQHF. The CDR3, as DNA: TGTGCCAGCCTCAAAACGCAGGGGAATCAGCCCCAGCATTTT.

The chain employs TRBV7-2 and TRBJ2-3; TRBD2 might be the D (6 bases). The CDR3 consists of 15 residues. V lost 1 base to trimming and J lost 3 bases, with 11 bases between them. Germline-derived CDR1 and CDR2 are SGHTA and FQGNSA. The CDR3 loop reads CASSLDQGGTDTQYF. In nucleotides, the CDR3 is TGTGCCAGCAGCTTAGACCAAGGAGGGACAGATACGCAGTATTTT.

The sample holds a few counts of this clonotype. The chain recombines TRBV7-9 with TRBJ1-2, with 8 bases that match TRBD1. V lost 1 base, J lost 6 bases, and 10 bases stayed unmatched. Germline V gene sequence: CDR1 SEHNR, CDR2 FQNEAQ (reference sequence). This CDR3 contains 16 residues. CDR3 residues: CASSLVAAGGPNGYTF. DNA for the CDR3: TGTGCCAGCAGCTTAGTCGCCGCAGGGGGCCCGAATGGCTACACCTTC.

This clonotype was detected a few times. The CDR3 region has the DNA TGTGCCAGCAGCCCAAGCGGTTCCAATGAGCAGTACTTC. This translates into CASSPSGSNEQYF. The chain carries TRBV7-2 and TRBJ2-1; possible D gene TRBD2, 5 bases. The J call may be faulty, since TRBJ2-7 better matches the DNA end. CDR3 length: 13 amino acids. Per the germline V gene, CDR1 is SGHTA and CDR2 is FQGNSA.

The chain has TRBV27 and TRBJ1-2; D not resolved. The CDR3 loop spans 14 amino acids. Germline assignment: CDR1 MNHEY and CDR2 SMNVEV (reference sequence). V was pared by 5 bases and J by 5 bases, with 15 bases between. The chain's CDR3 is CASSNPPNGYGYTF. CDR3 in DNA: TGTGCCAGCAGTAATCCCCCTAACGGATATGGCTACACCTTC.

The V and J genes are TRBV20-1 and TRBJ1-5; 11 nucleotides line up with TRBD1. Germline CDR1 and CDR2: DFQATT and SNEGSKA (reference sequence). The CDR3 runs to 14 residues. V lost 0 bases to trimming and J lost 6 bases; unmatched junction nucleotides: 1. CDR3 amino acids: CSAREGQGGQPQHF. The CDR3 coding sequence is TGCAGTGCTAGAGAGGGACAGGGGGGTCAGCCCCAGCATTTT.

This clonotype came up a few times. This chain uses TRBV3-1 with TRBJ1-2, with 8 nucleotides matching TRBD1. The CDR3 extends over 15 amino acids. V shed 0 bases and J 3 bases; nucleotides not matched to a gene: 3. Germline V gene sequence: CDR1 LGHDT, CDR2 YNNKEL (reference sequence). DNA of the CDR3: TGTGCCAGCAGCCAAGATACAGGGGGTGACTATGGCTACACCTTC. Translating gives CASSQDTGGDYGYTF.

The sample holds many counts of this clonotype. The chain recombines TRBV11-2 with TRBJ2-3; a possible D gene is TRBD2 (6 bases). V lost 3 bases and J lost 1, with 11 bases in between. The CDR3 extends over 15 amino acids. Germline loops: CDR1 SGHAT, CDR2 FQNNGV. The CDR3 is CASSFSAGGTDTQYF. The CDR3 DNA reads as TGTGCCAGCAGCTTCTCAGCGGGCGGCACAGATACGCAGTATTTT.

The rearrangement uses TRBV7-9 and TRBJ2-5, with D perhaps TRBD1 (5 bases). Judging by the DNA end, TRBJ2-7 fits better; the J call may be wrong. Germline values: CDR1 SEHNR, CDR2 FQNEAQ (reference sequence). The CDR3 is 13 residues long. CDR3 DNA: TGTGCCAGCAGCTTAGTCCCAGGGCACGAGCAGTACTTC. Translation gives CASSLVPGHEQYF.

About this clonotype itself: At one end the junction does not follow the germline gene, possibly because of a read error. The CDR3 bases are TGTGCCAGCAGTTTCGCCCTCCAGCGGGGTCACTCCCACAATGAGCAGTTCTTC. Protein sequence: CASSFALQRGHSHNEQFF. The chain joins TRBV27 to TRBJ2-1; 7 nucleotides line up with TRBD2. CDR1 and CDR2 (germline): MNHEY, SMNVEV (reference sequence). CDR3 length equals 18 residues.